The rows below give T cell receptor beta chains drawn from one sample of a study of blood T cell repertoires in COVID-19. Repertoires were generated with immunoSEQ multiplex PCR, while TCRdb's copy carries only in-frame clones and drops some. This table holds approximately 230,000 clones, around 86% found once. Sequenced material: PBMCs or T cells enriched from blood (not recorded which). These receptors came from a man aged 35-49 years who had recovered from COVID-19. Each CDR3 is given with its conserved first and last residue. D genes are given only for firm matches. The size entry is marked missing in some rows and otherwise reads once, few, many or a size class.

CDR3aa,CDR3nt,v_gene,d_gene,abundance,j_gene
CASSPGQGETQYF,TGCGCCAGCAGTCCGGGACAGGGGGAGACCCAGTACTTC,TRBV5-1,TRBD1,.,TRBJ2-5
CASSITEAFF,TGTGCCAGCAGTATTACTGAAGCTTTCTTT,TRBV11-3,.,.,TRBJ1-1
CASSLDRRAGYTQYF,TGTGCCAGCAGTCTGGACCGGCGGGCGGGGTATACGCAGTATTTT,TRBV6-2/TRBV6-3,.,.,TRBJ2-3
CSASTGVTGNTIYF,TGCAGTGCTAGTACAGGGGTCACTGGAAACACCATATATTTT,TRBV20-1,TRBD1,once,TRBJ1-3
CASRTGDLVGNEQFF,TGTGCCAGCAGAACGGGAGATTTGGTAGGCAATGAGCAGTTCTTC,TRBV28,.,.,TRBJ2-1
CASSPGLSNQPQHF,TGTGCCAGCAGTCCGGGACTTAGCAATCAGCCCCAGCATTTT,TRBV28,.,.,TRBJ1-5
CASSLRGRNYGYTF,TGTGCCAGCAGTCTGCGGGGGCGGAACTATGGCTACACCTTC,TRBV27,.,.,TRBJ1-2
CASSQYSSGQETQYF,TGTGCCAGCAGTCAGTACTCTAGCGGACAAGAGACCCAGTACTTC,TRBV2,TRBD2,.,TRBJ2-5
CASSSPGGTETQYF,TGTGCCAGCAGTTCGCCTGGAGGGACAGAGACCCAGTACTTC,TRBV28,.,.,TRBJ2-5
CASSENRGNTQYF,TGTGCCAGTAGTGAGAACAGGGGGAATACGCAGTATTTT,TRBV19,TRBD1,.,TRBJ2-3
CASSPRTEVYGYTF,TGTGCCAGCTCACCACGGACTGAAGTCTATGGCTACACCTTC,TRBV18,.,.,TRBJ1-2
CASSIAGYPETQYF,TGTGCCAGTAGTATAGCGGGATACCCGGAGACCCAGTACTTC,TRBV19,.,.,TRBJ2-5
CSVDNRQSTDTQYF,TGCAGCGTTGATAACCGACAGAGCACAGATACGCAGTATTTT,TRBV29-1,.,.,TRBJ2-3
CASSLVGGEMTYEQYF,TGTGCCAGCAGCTTAGTGGGGGGGGAGATGACCTACGAGCAGTACTTC,TRBV5-7,TRBD2,.,TRBJ2-7
CASRNGVSGNQPQHF,TGTGCCAGTAGAAACGGGGTATCGGGCAATCAGCCCCAGCATTTT,TRBV19,.,.,TRBJ1-5
CSASPSVTDTQYF,TGCAGTGCTAGTCCCTCAGTCACAGATACGCAGTATTTT,TRBV20-1,.,medium-sized,TRBJ2-3
CAISELQAGYSNQPQHF,TGTGCCATCAGTGAGTTACAGGCAGGATATAGCAATCAGCCCCAGCATTTT,TRBV10-3,.,.,TRBJ1-5
CASSRDYQETRYF,TGTGCCAGCAGCCGGGACTACCAAGAGACCCGGTACTTC,TRBV3-1/TRBV3-2,TRBD2,.,TRBJ2-5
CASSRQQETQYF,TGTGCCAGCAGCCGGCAGCAAGAGACCCAGTACTTC,TRBV3-1/TRBV3-2,.,once,TRBJ2-5
CASSKRHPYNEQFF,TGTGCCAGCAGCAAACGACATCCATACAATGAGCAGTTCTTC,TRBV11-3,.,.,TRBJ2-1
CASSDLAGVAYEQYF,TGTGCCAGCAGTGATCTAGCGGGAGTAGCCTACGAGCAGTACTTC,TRBV2,TRBD2,.,TRBJ2-7
CASSSDSYYEQYF,TGTGCCAGCAGCTCCGACAGCTACTACGAGCAGTACTTC,TRBV9,.,.,TRBJ2-7
CASRDLSTDTQYF,TGTGCCAGCAGGGACTTAAGCACAGATACGCAGTATTTT,TRBV2,.,.,TRBJ2-3
CASSEGSHTDTQYF,TGTGCCAGCAGTGAGGGCAGCCACACAGATACGCAGTATTTT,TRBV2,.,.,TRBJ2-3
CASTRGGGVNEQFF,TGCGCCAGCACCCGGGGCGGGGGAGTCAATGAGCAGTTCTTC,TRBV5-1,TRBD2,.,TRBJ2-1
CASSQGGKGSPLHF,TGTGCCAGCAGCCAGGGCGGCAAGGGTTCACCCCTCCACTTT,TRBV7-9,.,once,TRBJ1-6
CASSYGTKKRGEQFF,TGTGCCAGCAGTTACGGCACTAAGAAGAGAGGTGAGCAGTTCTTC,TRBV6-5,.,.,TRBJ2-1
CASSLGQGKNTGELFF,TGTGCCAGCAGCTTAGGGCAGGGAAAGAACACCGGGGAGCTGTTTTTT,TRBV7-6,.,few,TRBJ2-2
CAGQFPRDRGSSNQPQHF,TGTGCCGGACAATTCCCCCGGGACAGGGGGTCATCCAATCAGCCCCAGCATTTT,TRBV6-4,TRBD1,few,TRBJ1-5
CASSSPRSTAGDEQYF,TGTGCCAGCAGCTCACCAAGAAGTACGGCGGGGGACGAGCAGTACTTC,TRBV14,TRBD2,.,TRBJ2-7
CASSSNREDYEQYF,TGTGCCAGCAGCTCTAACAGGGAAGACTACGAGCAGTACTTC,TRBV6-5,.,.,TRBJ2-7
CASSRDRGAGELFF,TGTGCTAGCAGCCGGGACAGGGGGGCCGGGGAGCTGTTTTTT,TRBV7-7,TRBD1,.,TRBJ2-2
CASSPPNSQETQYF,TGTGCCAGCTCACCACCGAACAGTCAAGAGACCCAGTACTTC,TRBV18,.,.,TRBJ2-5
CASTPGARANYGYTF,TGTGCCAGCACCCCAGGGGCCCGAGCTAACTATGGCTACACCTTC,TRBV7-2,.,.,TRBJ1-2
CASSLGSGGPQHF,TGTGCCAGCAGCCTGGGGAGTGGTGGGCCCCAGCATTTT,TRBV9,.,.,TRBJ1-5
CASSYNPGLAPDNQPQHF,TGTGCCAGCAGTTACAATCCCGGGTTGGCGCCAGACAATCAGCCCCAGCATTTT,TRBV28,.,.,TRBJ1-5
CAWVPQGALGNTIYF,TGTGCCTGGGTACCCCAGGGGGCGCTTGGAAACACCATATATTTT,TRBV30,TRBD1,.,TRBJ1-3
CASSFSRGLGLASYEQYF,TGTGCCAGCAGCTTTAGCAGGGGGCTTGGGCTAGCTTCCTACGAGCAGTACTTC,TRBV5-5,TRBD1,.,TRBJ2-7
CASSLLPGRDLGYGYTF,TGTGCCAGCAGCTTGCTCCCCGGCCGGGACTTAGGGTATGGCTACACCTTC,TRBV7-2,.,.,TRBJ1-2
CASSPGRLNYEQYF,TGTGCCAGCAGCCCAGGCAGGTTGAACTACGAGCAGTACTTC,TRBV7-8,.,.,TRBJ2-7
CASSLAAAGDNQPQHF,TGCGCCAGCAGCTTGGCCGCCGCGGGGGACAATCAGCCCCAGCATTTT,TRBV5-1,.,.,TRBJ1-5
CASSVDGGEGEKLFF,TGTGCCAGCAGCGTCGATGGGGGCGAGGGTGAAAAACTGTTTTTT,TRBV9,.,.,TRBJ1-4
CASSLVQGGQPQHF,TGTGCCAGCAGTTTAGTTCAGGGAGGTCAGCCCCAGCATTTT,TRBV27,.,.,TRBJ1-5